This passage covers 23 T cell receptor beta chains from one sample sequenced in a study of T cell responses to AZD1222 COVID-19 vaccine. TCRdb keeps only in-frame clones here, not all; method: immunoSEQ multiplex PCR. The sample has 200,000 to 250,000 clones, about 95% seen once. The sequences come from peripheral blood, collected 28 days after the second dose of the MenACWY control vaccine. All receptors come from an adult who received the MenACWY meningococcal vaccine as a control.

This sequence joins TRBV13 and TRBJ1-1; D may be TRBD1 (5 bases). Trimming pared 4 bases from V and 7 bases from J, leaving 7 bases between. Germline CDR1 PRHDT, CDR2 FYEKMQ (reference sequence). This CDR3 has 11 residues. In nucleotides, the CDR3 is TGTGCCAGCAGCTCGGGGGGTGAAGCTTTCTTT. Amino acids: CASSSGGEAFF.

The rearrangement uses TRBV9 and TRBJ2-2, with unresolved D. V lost 5 bases to trimming and J lost 5 bases, with 7 bases between them. The V gene's germline CDR1 is SGDLS and CDR2 YYNGEE. The CDR3 length is 12 residues. The CDR3 here is CASSWVTGELFF. The CDR3 nucleotides read TGTGCCAGCAGTTGGGTGACCGGGGAGCTGTTTTTT.

The CDR3 DNA follows: TGTGCCAGCTCACCACTGGACAGCTCCTATAATTCACCCCTCCACTTT. Its protein product is CASSPLDSSYNSPLHF. The rearrangement links TRBV18 to TRBJ1-6; tentatively, D is TRBD1 (6 bases). With 1 base removed from V and 0 bases from J, the gap between germline ends came to 7 bases. The CDR3 length is 16 residues. The germline gives CDR1 KGHSH, CDR2 LQKENI.

The CDR3 bases are TGTGCCAGCAGCCAGAAGAACACTGAAGCTTTCTTT. Amino acid sequence: CASSQKNTEAFF. This rearrangement joins TRBV3-1 (or the pseudogene TRBV3-2) to TRBJ1-1, with unresolved D. CDR3 length equals 12 residues. The ends were cut back, 3 bases at V and 1 base at J, with 3 bases in the middle. Germline CDR1 is LGHDT and CDR2 is YNNKEL (reference sequence).

Points on this clone: Within the sample, other DNA sequences also encode this same CDR3. The chain couples TRBV18 to TRBJ2-7; maybe TRBD1 (5 bases). With 2 bases removed from V and 1 base from J, the gap between germline ends came to 6 bases. The germline V gene encodes CDR1 KGHSH and CDR2 LQKENI. The CDR3 has 13 amino acids. The CDR3 DNA is TGTGCCAGCTCACCAGGACAATCCTACGAGCAGTACTTC. Translation: CASSPGQSYEQYF.

The chain recombines TRBV7-9 with TRBJ2-7, with 7 bases identical to TRBD2. V shed 5 bases and J 0 bases; nucleotides not matched to a gene: 7. The CDR3 spans 15 residues. Germline V gene data show CDR1 as SEHNR and CDR2 as FQNEAQ (reference sequence). The CDR3 nucleotides read TGTGCCAGCAGCGGGGGACTACCTCACTCCTACGAGCAGTACTTC. Translated, it gives CASSGGLPHSYEQYF.

Notes on this clone: Other DNA sequences of this sample code for an identical CDR3. The chain carries TRBV18 and TRBJ2-3; the D is unclear. The germline V gene encodes CDR1 KGHSH and CDR2 LQKENI. The CDR3 runs to 13 residues. V was shortened by 3 bases and J by 0 bases, with 4 bases between the two germline ends. DNA for the CDR3: TGTGCCAGCTCACCGCCAAGCACAGATACGCAGTATTTT. It yields the protein CASSPPSTDTQYF.

V gene TRBV5-4 combines with J gene TRBJ1-5; possibly TRBD1 for D (6 bases). This CDR3 has 15 residues. The germline gives CDR1 SGHNT, CDR2 YYREEE (reference sequence). Trimming removed 2 bases from V and 0 bases from J, with 9 bases in between. DNA for the CDR3: TGTGCCAGCAGCTTCGGGGGCAATAGCAATCAGCCCCAGCATTTT. Its translation: CASSFGGNSNQPQHF.

The J gene is TRBJ2-7, the V gene TRBV5-4, with D hard to call. This CDR3 is 14 amino acids long. Germline V CDR1 and CDR2: SGHNT, YYREEE (reference sequence). Between the trimmed V and J ends, which lost 3 bases and 3 bases, there was a span of 13 bases. The CDR3 reads CASSSETRHYEQYF. CDR3 DNA sequence: TGTGCCAGCAGCTCCGAGACCCGTCACTACGAGCAGTACTTC.

The gene calls are TRBV7-2 and TRBJ1-1, with unresolved D. V was cut by 7 bases and J by 1 base, with 10 bases left in between. The germline V gene encodes CDR1 SGHTA and CDR2 FQGNSA. CDR3 length: 13 residues. The CDR3 nucleotides are TGTGCCAGCACCCTAGGAACGAACACTGAAGCTTTCTTT. Residues: CASTLGTNTEAFF.

The table lists this clone with a count of one. V usage is TRBV3-1 (or the pseudogene TRBV3-2) and J usage is TRBJ2-7, with D perhaps matching TRBD2 (5 bases). Trimming removed 5 bases from V and 1 base from J, with 9 bases in between. The germline V gene has CDR1 LGHDT and CDR2 YNNKEL (reference sequence). The CDR3 runs to 13 residues. As DNA, the CDR3 is TGTGCCAGCAGCGTGGACTCGTCCTACGAGCAGTACTTC. Amino acids: CASSVDSSYEQYF.

V and J are TRBV5-1 and TRBJ1-2, with TRBD1 matching over 7 bases. Looked up from germline, CDR1 is SGHRS and CDR2 is YFSETQ. J was trimmed by 2 bases and V by 4 bases; bases with no gene match: 8. The length of the CDR3 is 15 residues. CDR3 region: CASSRGQQQNYGYTF. Written as DNA, the CDR3 is TGCGCCAGCAGCAGGGGACAGCAGCAGAACTATGGCTACACCTTC.

This chain uses TRBV4-2 with TRBJ2-1, with a weak D call TRBD2 (6 bases). The CDR3 sequence is 15 residues long. V lost 4 bases and J lost 1, with 11 bases in between. Germline lookup yields CDR1 LGHNA and CDR2 YNFKEQ. The CDR3 is CASSRIGGSYNEQFF. CDR3 sequence (DNA): TGTGCCAGCAGCCGGATTGGGGGGTCCTACAATGAGCAGTTCTTC.

The V call is TRBV30, the J call TRBJ1-2; TRBD1 matches 7 bases. Germline CDR1 reads GTSNPN; CDR2 reads SVGIG (reference sequence). V dropped 2 bases and J dropped 7; count of bases not matched to a gene: 7. This CDR3 is built from 13 residues. The DNA of the CDR3 is TGTGCCTGGAGTAAGACTAGGGGGCCTGGCTACACCTTC. Residues: CAWSKTRGPGYTF.

V gene TRBV6-1 combines with J gene TRBJ1-2; tentative D call: TRBD1 (5 bases). CDR1 and CDR2 from the germline V gene are MNHNS and SASEGT. V dropped 0 bases and J dropped 2 bases, with 13 bases sitting between them. CDR3 length: 16 amino acids. CDR3 DNA: TGTGCCAGCAGTGAAGCGCGGGGGACCCTAAACTATGGCTACACCTTC. Protein product: CASSEARGTLNYGYTF.

In this sample, this clone turned up once. This chain joins TRBV6-5 and TRBJ1-1; 7 bases are a match to TRBD1. The CDR3 is 15 amino acids. Germline CDR1 and CDR2: MNHEY and SVGAGI. The V segment lost 5 bases and the J segment 0 bases; nucleotides outside the gene matches: 6. DNA for the CDR3: TGTGCCAGCAGTCCCTTCGACAGGGTGAACACTGAAGCTTTCTTT. Protein product: CASSPFDRVNTEAFF.

In regard to this clone: This sample includes further DNA sequences coding for the same CDR3. The V gene is TRBV5-4, the J gene TRBJ2-7; unclear D gene. CDR1 is SGHNT and CDR2 is YYREEE in the germline V gene (reference sequence). Deletions cut 0 bases from V and 6 bases from J, with 4 bases between. CDR3 length: 11 residues. The CDR3 loop is CASSLGREQYF. The CDR3 region has the DNA TGTGCCAGCAGCTTGGGTCGCGAGCAGTACTTC.

The rearrangement uses TRBV6-5 and TRBJ2-3; 11 bases match TRBD2. The J segment lost 2 bases and the V segment lost 4 bases, leaving 2 bases of the junction unmatched. CDR3 length: 15 amino acids. The germline gives CDR1 MNHEY, CDR2 SVGAGI. The CDR3 is CASSSSGGPTDTQYF. The CDR3 region has the DNA TGTGCCAGCAGTTCTAGCGGGGGGCCCACAGATACGCAGTATTTT.

The genes are TRBV10-1 and TRBJ2-1; a weak D match, TRBD2 (5 bases). This CDR3 spans 15 amino acids. Per germline, CDR1 WNHNN and CDR2 SYGVQD (reference sequence). Trimming took off 5 bases at V and 0 bases at J, with 11 bases between the two ends. The CDR3 region is CASSRSGSSYNEQFF. The DNA for the CDR3 is TGCGCCAGCAGTCGCAGCGGAAGCTCCTACAATGAGCAGTTCTTC.

The chain recombines TRBV7-9 with TRBJ1-2, with D possibly matching TRBD1 (5 bases). V was shortened by 5 bases and J by 1 base, with 11 bases between the two germline ends. The CDR3 loop spans 14 amino acids. Per the germline V gene, CDR1 is SEHNR and CDR2 is FQNEAQ (reference sequence). The CDR3 bases are TGTGCCAGCAGCACTCAAGGGGTTAACTATGGCTACACCTTC. Protein: CASSTQGVNYGYTF.

The chain carries TRBV7-8 and TRBJ2-5; D might be TRBD1 (6 bases). CDR3 length equals 14 residues. The germline gives CDR1 SGHVS, CDR2 FQNEAQ. V was clipped by 2 bases and J by 3 bases, with 10 bases between them. CDR3 DNA sequence: TGTGCCAGCAGCTTACTGACAGGCAAAGAGACCCAGTACTTC. Translated, it gives CASSLLTGKETQYF.

The V and J genes are TRBV6-5 and TRBJ1-1; D not resolved. V lost 6 bases, J lost 3 bases, and 11 bases lay in between. The CDR3 is 13 residues long. Germline CDR1 is MNHEY and CDR2 is SVGAGI. The chain's CDR3 is CASSYAWDTEAFF. Here the CDR3 DNA reads TGTGCCAGCAGCTACGCTTGGGACACTGAAGCTTTCTTT.

This clone appeared once. V usage is TRBV21-1 and J usage is TRBJ1-5; the table's D call, TRBD1, was not checked against the DNA. TRBV21-1 is a known pseudogene. There are 15 residues in the CDR3. This chain's CDR3 is CASSKGTESNQPQHF. As DNA, the CDR3 is TGTGCCAGCAGCAAAGGGACAGAAAGCAATCAGCCCCAGCATTTT.